This TCR beta chain stems from a study of CD8+CD57+ T cells in acquired aplastic anemia. V was cut by 5 bases and J by 5 bases, with 16 bases left in between. The CDR3 covers 15 residues. Germline V lookup: CDR1 LNHDA, CDR2 SQIVND (reference sequence). Whole-study findings and limits: Patients and controls shared over 25 CD8+ CDR3 sequences, which appeared highly expressed in patients and within their immunodominant clones.

In regard to this clonotype: Its antigen is still unknown.

The template used for profiling TCR beta VDJ and CDR3 was genomic DNA. TCRdb re-called the reads through MiXCR, storing one row per CDR3 protein. Here the sample spans over 200,000 distinct CDR3 sequences, approximately 60% being singletons. Sequencing used sorted CD4+, CD8+, or CD8+CD57+ T cells (not recorded which) from PBMCs. The sequence was obtained from a human donor in good health. The chain combines TRBV19 with TRBJ2-1, with D possibly matching TRBD1 (6 bases). The CDR3 loop is CASSGSQGVHNEQFF. The CDR3 DNA sequence: TGTGCCAGTAGTGGGTCACAGGGAGTTCACAATGAGCAGTTCTTC.